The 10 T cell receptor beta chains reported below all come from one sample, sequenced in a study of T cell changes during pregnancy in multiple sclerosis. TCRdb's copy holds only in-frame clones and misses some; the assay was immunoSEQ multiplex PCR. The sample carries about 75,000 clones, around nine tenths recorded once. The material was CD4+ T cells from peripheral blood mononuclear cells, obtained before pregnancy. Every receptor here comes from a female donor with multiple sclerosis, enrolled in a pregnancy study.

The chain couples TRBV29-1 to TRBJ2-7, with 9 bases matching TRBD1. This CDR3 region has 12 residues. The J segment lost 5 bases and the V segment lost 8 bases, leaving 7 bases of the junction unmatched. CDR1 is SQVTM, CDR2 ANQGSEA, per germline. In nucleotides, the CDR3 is TGCAGCCCACTGTGGACAGGGGACGAGCAGTACTTC. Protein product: CSPLWTGDEQYF.

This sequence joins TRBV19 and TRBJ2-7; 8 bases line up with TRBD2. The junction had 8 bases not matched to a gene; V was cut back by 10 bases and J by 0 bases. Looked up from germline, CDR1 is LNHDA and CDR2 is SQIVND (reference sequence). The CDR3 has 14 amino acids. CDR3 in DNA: TGTGCCACCGCTGTCGGGACTAGCTCCTACGAGCAGTACTTC. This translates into CATAVGTSSYEQYF. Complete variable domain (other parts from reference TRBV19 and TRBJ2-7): DGGITQSPKYLFRKEGQNVTLSCEQNLNHDAMYWYRQDPGQGLRLIYYSQIVNDFQKGDIAEGYSVSREKKESFPLTVTSAQKNPTAFYLCATAVGTSSYEQYFGPGTRLTVT.

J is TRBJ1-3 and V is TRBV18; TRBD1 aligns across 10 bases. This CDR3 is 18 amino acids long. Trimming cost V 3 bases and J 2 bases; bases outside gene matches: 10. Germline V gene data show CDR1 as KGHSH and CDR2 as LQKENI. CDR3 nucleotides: TGTGCCAGCTCACCCCTGGGACAGGGGCGGCTACCTGGAAACACCATATATTTT. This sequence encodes CASSPLGQGRLPGNTIYF.

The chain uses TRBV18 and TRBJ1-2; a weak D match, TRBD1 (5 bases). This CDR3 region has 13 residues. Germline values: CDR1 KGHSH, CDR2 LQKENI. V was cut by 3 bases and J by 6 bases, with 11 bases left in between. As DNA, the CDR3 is TGTGCCAGCTCACCGGGGCGGGAGCATGGCTACACCTTC. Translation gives CASSPGREHGYTF.

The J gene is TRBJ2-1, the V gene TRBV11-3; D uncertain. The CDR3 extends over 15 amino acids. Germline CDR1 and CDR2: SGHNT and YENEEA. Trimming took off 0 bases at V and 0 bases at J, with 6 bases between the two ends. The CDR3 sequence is CASSLDPNSYNEQFF. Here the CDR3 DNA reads TGTGCCAGCAGCTTAGACCCAAACTCCTACAATGAGCAGTTCTTC.

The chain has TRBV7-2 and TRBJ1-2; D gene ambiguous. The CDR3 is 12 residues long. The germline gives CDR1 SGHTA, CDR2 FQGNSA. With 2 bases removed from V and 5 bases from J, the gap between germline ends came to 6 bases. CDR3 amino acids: CASSLRVYGYTF. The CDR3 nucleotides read TGTGCCAGCAGCTTAAGAGTATATGGCTACACCTTC. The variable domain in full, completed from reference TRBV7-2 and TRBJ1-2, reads GAGVSQSPSNKVTEKGKDVELRCDPISGHTALYWYRQSLGQGLEFLIYFQGNSAPDKSGLPSDRFSAERTGGSVSTLTIQRTQQEDSAVYLCASSLRVYGYTFGSGTRLTVV.

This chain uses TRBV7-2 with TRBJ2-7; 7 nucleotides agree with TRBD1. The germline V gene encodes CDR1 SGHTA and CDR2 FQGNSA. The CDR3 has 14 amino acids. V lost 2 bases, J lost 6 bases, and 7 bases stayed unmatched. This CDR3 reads CASSLFRDSGEQYF. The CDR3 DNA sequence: TGTGCCAGCAGCTTATTCCGGGACAGTGGCGAGCAGTACTTC.

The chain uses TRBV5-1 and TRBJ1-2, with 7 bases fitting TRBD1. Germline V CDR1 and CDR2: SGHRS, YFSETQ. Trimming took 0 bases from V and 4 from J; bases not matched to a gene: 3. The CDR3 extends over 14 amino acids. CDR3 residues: CASSLGQGSYGYTF. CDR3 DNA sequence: TGCGCCAGCAGCTTGGGACAGGGAAGCTATGGCTACACCTTC.

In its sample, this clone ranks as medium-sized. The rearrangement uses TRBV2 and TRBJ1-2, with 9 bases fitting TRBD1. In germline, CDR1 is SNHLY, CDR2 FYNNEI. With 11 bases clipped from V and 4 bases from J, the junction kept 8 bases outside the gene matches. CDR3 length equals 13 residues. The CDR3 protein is CAGGQGGTYGYTF. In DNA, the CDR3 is TGTGCCGGGGGACAGGGAGGAACCTATGGCTACACCTTC.

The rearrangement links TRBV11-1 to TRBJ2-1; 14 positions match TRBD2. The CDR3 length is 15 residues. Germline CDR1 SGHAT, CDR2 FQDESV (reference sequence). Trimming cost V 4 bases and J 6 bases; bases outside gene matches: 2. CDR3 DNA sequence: TGTGCCAGCAGCTCGGGACTAGCGGGGGTCAATGAGCAGTTCTTC. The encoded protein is CASSSGLAGVNEQFF.